These T cell receptor beta chains were read from a single sample in a study of blood T cell repertoires in COVID-19. TCRdb keeps only in-frame clones here, not all; method: immunoSEQ multiplex PCR. The sample has under 200,000 clones; approximately 79% are singletons. The source material was PBMCs or T cells enriched from blood (not recorded which). The receptor set was obtained from a woman aged 60-75 years with acute COVID-19. CDR3s include the opening cysteine and the closing phenylalanine or tryptophan. Fields, in order: clone size, D gene, J gene, V gene, CDR3 DNA, CDR3 protein. The D gene is left open where the match is weak. Clone sizes are given selectively: once, few, many, or a class where the clone is expanded.

>.|.|TRBJ1-2|TRBV9
TGTGCCAGCAGCGCCGGTCCCTATGGCTACACCTTC
CASSAGPYGYTF
>.|TRBD2|TRBJ2-7|TRBV27
TGTGCCAGCAGGGTAGCGGGAGCCTACGAGCAGTACTTC
CASRVAGAYEQYF
>.|TRBD2|TRBJ2-1|TRBV5-1
TGCGCCAGCACCGCCGTAGCGGGAGTCTCGAGCTCCTACAATGAGCAGTTCTTC
CASTAVAGVSSSYNEQFF
>.|TRBD1|TRBJ1-1|TRBV29-1
TGCAGCACCTGGACAGGCGGGACTGAAGCTTTCTTT
CSTWTGGTEAFF
>.|TRBD1|TRBJ2-7|TRBV11-2
TGTGCCAGCTCGACAGGGGACTCCTACGAGCAGTACTTC
CASSTGDSYEQYF
>.|.|TRBJ1-6|TRBV7-8
TGTGCCAGCAGCGCTCGGGACACTTCTTCACCCCTCCACTTT
CASSARDTSSPLHF
>.|TRBD2|TRBJ2-2|TRBV28
TGTGCCACATCAAATGGACTAGCCGGGGAGCTGTTTTTT
CATSNGLAGELFF
>few|.|TRBJ1-5|TRBV5-5
TGTGCCAGCAGCTTGGGTTGGAGGGGTGGTCAGCCCCAGCATTTT
CASSLGWRGGQPQHF
>.|.|TRBJ1-5|TRBV3-1/TRBV3-2
TGTGCCAGCAGCCAAGACAGGGGATTTCAGCCCCAGCATTTT
CASSQDRGFQPQHF
>once|.|TRBJ2-1|TRBV7-8
TGTGCCAGCAGCTTAGTTTCTCCCAATGAGCAGTTCTTC
CASSLVSPNEQFF
>.|TRBD2|TRBJ2-3|TRBV28
TGTGCCAGCAGTTCGGGGGGAGTCACAGATACGCAGTATTTT
CASSSGGVTDTQYF
>.|.|TRBJ1-3|TRBV28
TGTGCCAGCAGGAAGGGCAGGGAGGACACCATATATTTT
CASRKGREDTIYF
>.|TRBD2|TRBJ2-5|TRBV10-3
TGTGCCATCCAAAGGACTAGTGGGGAGACCCAGTACTTC
CAIQRTSGETQYF
>.|.|TRBJ2-3|TRBV6-2/TRBV6-3
TGTGCCAGCAGTTACGGTAGTACCACAGATACGCAGTATTTT
CASSYGSTTDTQYF
>.|.|TRBJ2-1|TRBV5-1
TGCGCCAGCAGCGCCGGGACTCCCCTGGATGTGTGGTTCTTC
CASSAGTPLDVWFF
>.|TRBD1|TRBJ2-2|TRBV9
TGTGCCAGCAGCCAGCGGACAGGGGGCGTATCGGGGGAGCTGTTTTTT
CASSQRTGGVSGELFF
>.|TRBD1|TRBJ2-6|TRBV30
TGTGCCTGGCCGGGACAGGGGACCTCTGGGGCCAACGTCCTGACTTTC
CAWPGQGTSGANVLTF
>.|.|TRBJ1-5|TRBV19
TGTGCCAGTAGTATCCAGGTGCCCAATCAGCCCCAGCATTTT
CASSIQVPNQPQHF
>.|.|TRBJ1-3|TRBV11-2
TGTGCCAGCAGCCAACAGGGCGGCAGCTCTGGAAACACCATATATTTT
CASSQQGGSSGNTIYF
>.|.|TRBJ1-2|TRBV6-5
TGTGCCAGCAGGACCGGGGAGGGGGGCTACACCTTC
CASRTGEGGYTF
>.|.|TRBJ1-3|TRBV7-8
TGTGCCAGCAGCTTAGCGCGCTACGGGAGCGCCGGAAACACCATATATTTT
CASSLARYGSAGNTIYF
>once|.|TRBJ2-3|TRBV28
TGTGCCAGCAGTTTATCCGGGCTAGCCGACCTCACAGATACGCAGTATTTT
CASSLSGLADLTDTQYF
>once|TRBD1|TRBJ1-2|TRBV9
TGTGCCAGCAGCCCCAACCGGGACAGGTATGGCTACACCTTC
CASSPNRDRYGYTF
>.|TRBD2|TRBJ2-1|TRBV18
TGTGCCAGCTCACCCAATAGCGGGGGAGAGTCCTACAATGAGCAGTTCTTC
CASSPNSGGESYNEQFF
>.|TRBD1|TRBJ1-3|TRBV9
TGTGCCAGCAGCGTATTAACAGGGGGTTCTGGAAACACCATATATTTT
CASSVLTGGSGNTIYF
>.|.|TRBJ2-1|TRBV4-3
TGCGCCAGCAGCCAAGAATTAGTAGCGCTGGCTCGCAATGAGCAGTTCTTC
CASSQELVALARNEQFF